This T cell receptor (beta chain) appears in the sequencing data of a study of blood T cell repertoires in COVID-19. For the study at large: Samples representing acute and convalescent COVID-19 were sourced from the United States, Italy and Spain.

Libraries were prepared by immunoSEQ multiplex PCR; TCRdb keeps only in-frame clonotypes and omits some of them. Of 400,000 to 550,000 clones listed, 87% are singletons. The CDR3 totals 15 residues. Germline V gene data show CDR1 as SGHTS and CDR2 as YDEGEE. Trimming stripped 0 bases from V and 2 bases from J, with 10 bases between. J is TRBJ2-3 and V is TRBV5-8, with a tentative D call TRBD1 (6 bases). The TCR was taken from a woman aged 18-30 years with acute COVID-19. Sequencing was carried out using PBMCs or T cells enriched from blood (not recorded which). CDR3 sequence reads: CASSLAGADTDTQYF. CDR3 nucleotide sequence: TGTGCCAGCAGCTTGGCAGGGGCCGACACAGATACGCAGTATTTT.